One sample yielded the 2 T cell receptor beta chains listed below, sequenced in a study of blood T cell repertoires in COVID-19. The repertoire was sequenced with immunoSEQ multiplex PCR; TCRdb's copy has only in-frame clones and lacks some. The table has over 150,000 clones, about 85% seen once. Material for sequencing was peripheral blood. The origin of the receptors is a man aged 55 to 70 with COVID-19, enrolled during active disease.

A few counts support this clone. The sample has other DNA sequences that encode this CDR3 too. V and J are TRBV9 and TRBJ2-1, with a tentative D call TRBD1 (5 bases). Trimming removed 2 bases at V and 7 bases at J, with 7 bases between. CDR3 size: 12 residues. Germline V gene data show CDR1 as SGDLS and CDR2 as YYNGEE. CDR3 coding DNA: TGTGCCAGCAGCGTTACAGGTAATGAGCAGTTCTTC. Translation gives CASSVTGNEQFF.

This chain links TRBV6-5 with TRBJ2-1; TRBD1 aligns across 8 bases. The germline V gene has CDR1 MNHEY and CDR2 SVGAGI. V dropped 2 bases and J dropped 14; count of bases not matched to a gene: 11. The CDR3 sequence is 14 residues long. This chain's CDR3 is CASSYSTGGNWEFF. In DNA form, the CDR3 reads TGTGCCAGCAGTTACAGCACAGGGGGGAACTGGGAGTTCTTC.